Listed below are T cell receptor beta chains from one sample, sequenced in a study of blood T cell repertoires in COVID-19. Assay: immunoSEQ multiplex PCR; the TCRdb copy retains only in-frame clones and omits some. The sample holds around 52,000 clones, around 87% seen once. Sequencing used peripheral blood. The receptors derive from a woman aged 80 or over with COVID-19, enrolled during active disease. CDR3s include the opening cysteine and the closing phenylalanine or tryptophan. A D gene is named only where the DNA matches it firmly.

D gene	V gene	J gene	CDR3 protein
.	TRBV7-9	TRBJ1-3	CASSSYTVGNTIYF
.	TRBV21-1	TRBJ2-6	CASSKGFGSGSSGANVLTF
.	TRBV20-1	TRBJ2-5	CSARSAETQYF
.	TRBV19	TRBJ1-2	CASVKQGPANYGYTF
TRBD1	TRBV5-1	TRBJ2-1	CASTMTGGAYNEQFF
TRBD1	TRBV25-1	TRBJ1-2	CASLQTGTGVGYTF
.	TRBV11-2	TRBJ2-5	CASSLSHGRETQYF
.	TRBV5-1	TRBJ2-5	CASSGGRMEETQYF
.	TRBV28	TRBJ1-1	CASSLVADTEAFF
.	TRBV6-5	TRBJ1-2	CASSYSRVRGYTF
.	TRBV7-3	TRBJ1-3	CASHMTGNTIYF
TRBD2	TRBV6-5	TRBJ2-7	CASSYSATSGTYEQYF
.	TRBV28	TRBJ2-1	CASSLRGLYNEQFF
.	TRBV7-9	TRBJ2-5	CASSLDGGKQYF
.	TRBV6-2/TRBV6-3	TRBJ1-5	CASSYGMGASNQPQHF
TRBD1	TRBV5-1	TRBJ2-3	CASSLVTGGFTDTQYF
TRBD1	TRBV6-1	TRBJ1-4	CASSDLQGTNEKLFF
.	TRBV7-2	TRBJ1-4	CASSGGGATNEKLFF
TRBD1	TRBV5-1	TRBJ1-1	CASSPTGVTEAFF
.	TRBV18	TRBJ2-7	CASSPGGVYEQYF
.	TRBV6-5	TRBJ2-2	CASWPYTGELFF
TRBD1	TRBV5-1	TRBJ1-1	CASSLGQLLNTEAFF